A selection of T cell receptor beta chains follows, all from one sample in a study of TIL therapy for anti-PD-1-resistant metastatic lung cancer. Clones were read by immunoSEQ multiplex PCR, and TCRdb kept only the in-frame ones, dropping some. The repertoire consists of 95,000 or so clones, with 65% occurring once and the leading ten covering 9.5% to 13%. Sequenced here: tumor tissue, sampled at baseline. The receptors were sampled from a person aged 25 to 80 with non-small cell lung cancer. Both conserved end residues are part of each CDR3. A D gene is named only where the DNA matches it firmly. Where a row states a size, it is once, few, many or the class of an expanded clone; other rows omit it.

CASSSKGLPLRTYEQYF	TGTGCCAGCAGCTCCAAGGGACTCCCGCTTAGAACCTACGAGCAGTACTTC	-	-	TRBV7-2	TRBJ2-7
CASRPGGMANTGELFF	TGTGCCAGCAGGCCAGGGGGTATGGCGAACACCGGGGAGCTGTTTTTT	-	TRBD1	TRBV27	TRBJ2-2
CASSLGTGGESKLFF	TGTGCCAGCAGCTTAGGAACAGGGGGCGAGTCGAAACTGTTTTTT	few	TRBD1	TRBV7-9	TRBJ1-4
CASSLQGLAGNEQYF	TGTGCCAGCAGCTTACAGGGTCTAGCGGGGAACGAGCAGTACTTC	-	TRBD2	TRBV11-2	TRBJ2-7
CASSPANEQFF	TGTGCCAGCAGCCCGGCGAATGAGCAGTTCTTC	-	-	TRBV2	TRBJ2-1
CASSTSGVLTGELFF	TGTGCCAGTAGTACCTCAGGGGTTCTAACCGGGGAGCTGTTTTTT	few	-	TRBV19	TRBJ2-2
CASSYPDSQFSNQPQHF	TGTGCCAGCAGTTACCCGGACAGTCAGTTTAGCAATCAGCCCCAGCATTTT	-	-	TRBV6-2/TRBV6-3	TRBJ1-5
CASSQTTGASGNTIYF	TGTGCCAGCAGCCAAACGACAGGCGCCTCTGGAAACACCATATATTTT	few	-	TRBV27	TRBJ1-3
CAWSVGRPRDSPLHF	TGTGCCTGGAGTGTAGGCAGGCCCCGGGATTCACCCCTCCACTTT	-	-	TRBV30	TRBJ1-6
CASSSRLRDSYSGANVLTF	TGTGCCAGCAGCTCCAGACTCCGGGACAGTTACTCTGGGGCCAACGTCCTGACTTTC	-	TRBD1	TRBV7-2	TRBJ2-6
CASSQPATGELFF	TGTGCCAGCAGCCAGCCCGCTACCGGGGAGCTGTTTTTT	few	-	TRBV4-2	TRBJ2-2
CAWSTGGGPEQYF	TGTGCCTGGAGTACGGGCGGAGGTCCTGAGCAGTACTTC	-	-	TRBV30	TRBJ2-7
CATRGEETQYF	TGTGCCACACGGGGGGAAGAGACCCAGTACTTC	-	TRBD2	TRBV7-9	TRBJ2-5
CASSLMGHNNEQFF	TGTGCCAGCAGCCTTATGGGACATAACAATGAGCAGTTCTTC	few	-	TRBV7-3	TRBJ2-1
CASSLKGGCGELFF	TGTGCCAGCAGCTTAAAGGGGGGGTGCGGGGAGCTGTTTTTT	-	-	TRBV11-2	TRBJ2-2
CASSQALAGTETQYF	TGTGCCAGCAGCCAAGCTCTAGCGGGAACGGAGACCCAGTACTTC	-	TRBD2	TRBV14	TRBJ2-5
CAISESSSTGRNQPQHF	TGTGCCATCAGTGAGTCTAGTTCGACAGGGCGAAATCAGCCCCAGCATTTT	-	TRBD1	TRBV10-3	TRBJ1-5
CASSQYGGSNTGELFF	TGTGCCAGCAGCCAGTACGGGGGGTCGAACACCGGGGAGCTGTTTTTT	once	TRBD2	TRBV4-2	TRBJ2-2
CASSLPSTSSGNTIYF	TGTGCCAGCAGCCTCCCCTCTACCTCCTCTGGAAACACCATATATTTT	-	-	TRBV11-2	TRBJ1-3
CASSLWGPGANVLTF	TGTGCCAGCAGCTTATGGGGGCCCGGGGCCAACGTCCTGACTTTC	-	-	TRBV7-8	TRBJ2-6
CASSLGIGGGGKSNQPQHF	TGTGCCAGCAGTCTAGGGATTGGTGGCGGTGGGAAGAGCAATCAGCCCCAGCATTTT	-	-	TRBV6-2/TRBV6-3	TRBJ1-5
CASSGTHNQGGELFF	TGTGCCAGCAGCGGGACCCACAATCAGGGCGGGGAGCTGTTTTTT	-	-	TRBV6-2/TRBV6-3	TRBJ2-2
CASTGRTQETQYF	TGTGCCAGTACGGGACGAACCCAAGAGACCCAGTACTTC	-	-	TRBV19	TRBJ2-5
CASSPAGRGNTGELFF	TGTGCCAGCAGTCCCGCAGGGAGGGGGAACACCGGGGAGCTGTTTTTT	-	TRBD2	TRBV28	TRBJ2-2
CASSAGGSYNEQFF	TGTGCCAGCTCAGCGGGGGGGTCCTACAATGAGCAGTTCTTC	-	TRBD2	TRBV18	TRBJ2-1
CASSQGVSGSYEQFF	TGTGCCAGCAGCCAAGGGGTGAGCGGGAGCTATGAGCAGTTCTTC	many	TRBD2	TRBV4-2	TRBJ2-1
CASSLARKYGYTF	TGTGCCAGCAGCTTAGCGCGGAAATATGGCTACACCTTC	-	-	TRBV7-3	TRBJ1-2
CASSYETPYEQYF	TGTGCCAGCAGTTATGAAACCCCCTACGAGCAGTACTTC	-	-	TRBV6-6	TRBJ2-7
CASSKRLARTGELFF	TGTGCCAGCAGTAAACGACTGGCTCGCACCGGGGAGCTGTTTTTT	medium-sized	-	TRBV6-5	TRBJ2-2
CASSQGRYTEAFF	TGTGCCAGCAGCCAAGGGCGGTACACTGAAGCTTTCTTT	-	-	TRBV3-1/TRBV3-2	TRBJ1-1
CASSQDGGLAGGPDTQYF	TGTGCCAGCAGCCAAGATGGGGGACTAGCGGGAGGGCCGGATACGCAGTATTTT	-	TRBD2	TRBV14	TRBJ2-3
CASSSGGGNTIYF	TGCGCCAGCAGCTCTGGGGGTGGAAACACCATATATTTT	few	-	TRBV5-1	TRBJ1-3
CASSHPRNTEAFF	TGCGCCAGCAGCCATCCCCGGAACACTGAAGCTTTCTTT	-	-	TRBV4-1	TRBJ1-1
CATEGNADYGYTF	TGTGCCACCGAGGGCAACGCCGACTATGGCTACACCTTC	few	-	TRBV24-1	TRBJ1-2
CASSPGGTSGSKDTQYF	TGTGCCAGCAGCCCTGGTGGGACTAGCGGGAGTAAAGATACGCAGTATTTT	-	TRBD2	TRBV5-4	TRBJ2-3
CASSVLGGREFF	TGTGCCAGCAGTGTTCTAGGCGGGAGGGAGTTCTTC	few	TRBD2	TRBV2	TRBJ2-1
CASSPGTSEKLFF	TGTGCCAGCTCACCTGGGACATCTGAAAAACTGTTTTTT	-	-	TRBV18	TRBJ1-4
CASSYFASWGYNEQFF	TGTGCCAGCAGTTACTTTGCTAGCTGGGGATACAATGAGCAGTTCTTC	-	-	TRBV6-6	TRBJ2-1
CASSYRQGIGTEAFF	TGTGCCAGCAGTTACCGGCAGGGAATAGGCACTGAAGCTTTCTTT	-	-	TRBV6-2/TRBV6-3	TRBJ1-1
CASSSGQGSLLNEQYF	TGTGCCAGCAGTTCGGGACAGGGGAGCCTCTTGAACGAGCAGTACTTC	-	TRBD1	TRBV28	TRBJ2-7
CATRGERGGEAFF	TGTGCCACCCGCGGCGAGCGCGGAGGTGAAGCTTTCTTT	few	-	TRBV24-1	TRBJ1-1
CATHRGSPPEQPQHF	TGTGCAACCCACAGGGGGTCCCCCCCCGAACAGCCCCAGCATTTT	-	TRBD1	TRBV11-3	TRBJ1-5
CASSFTGANVLTF	TGTGCCAGCAGCTTTACTGGGGCCAACGTCCTGACTTTC	-	-	TRBV11-2	TRBJ2-6
CASIYLAKAFF	TGTGCCAGCATTTATCTCGCAAAAGCTTTCTTT	-	-	TRBV25-1	TRBJ1-1
CASSLGGSKNTEAFF	TGCGCCAGCAGCTTGGGAGGGAGTAAGAACACTGAAGCTTTCTTT	-	-	TRBV5-1	TRBJ1-1
CASSKFSYEQYF	TGTGCCAGCAGCAAATTTAGCTACGAGCAGTACTTC	-	-	TRBV7-9	TRBJ2-7
CASRAGGQYGYTF	TGTGCCAGCAGGGCGGGGGGACAGTATGGCTACACCTTC	-	TRBD1	TRBV28	TRBJ1-2
CASSKANTGELFF	TGTGCCAGCAGCAAAGCGAACACCGGGGAGCTGTTTTTT	few	-	TRBV7-3	TRBJ2-2
CASSLRGEQYF	TGTGCCAGCAGCCTTCGGGGTGAGCAGTACTTC	-	-	TRBV2	TRBJ2-7
CASRVRDRNIQYF	TGTGCCAGCAGAGTCAGGGACAGAAACATTCAGTACTTC	once	TRBD1	TRBV6-5	TRBJ2-4
CASGVADVYGYTF	TGTGCCAGCGGGGTTGCGGATGTCTATGGCTACACCTTC	-	-	TRBV7-2	TRBJ1-2
CASGFSAIYF	TGTGCCAGCGGGTTTTCCGCCATATATTTT	few	-	TRBV7-2	TRBJ1-3
CAWSQTGMNTGELFF	TGTGCCTGGAGCCAGACAGGGATGAACACCGGGGAGCTGTTTTTT	-	TRBD1	TRBV30	TRBJ2-2
CASSFSTGGNEQYF	TGCGCCAGCAGCTTCTCTACAGGGGGCAACGAGCAGTACTTC	few	TRBD1	TRBV5-1	TRBJ2-7
CASSMGQGNQPQHF	TGTGCCAGCAGCATGGGACAGGGCAATCAGCCCCAGCATTTT	-	TRBD1	TRBV7-8	TRBJ1-5
CASHSGESQETQYF	TGTGCCAGCCACTCTGGCGAGAGCCAAGAGACCCAGTACTTC	-	-	TRBV21-1	TRBJ2-5
CATSEVGAPGKLFF	TGTGCCACCAGTGAGGTGGGGGCTCCGGGAAAACTGTTTTTT	few	-	TRBV24-1	TRBJ1-4
CATSDWGGPNTGELFF	TGTGCCACCAGTGATTGGGGGGGGCCGAACACCGGGGAGCTGTTTTTT	-	-	TRBV24-1	TRBJ2-2
CASMKGAGGTQYF	TGTGCCAGCATGAAAGGGGCCGGGGGGACCCAGTACTTC	few	-	TRBV5-8	TRBJ2-5